This TCR beta chain comes out of a study of cytomegalovirus exposure and HLA in healthy donors. Both 60 Vbeta primers and 13 Jbeta primers went into the PCR. Clones were read by immunoSEQ multiplex PCR, and TCRdb kept only the in-frame ones, dropping some. The top ten clones hold approximately 14% of a sample with about 140,000 clones, around 72% of them seen once. V lost 4 bases and J lost 0, with 13 bases in between. The CDR3 has 16 residues. Per the germline V gene, CDR1 is SGHAT and CDR2 is FQNNGV. This sequence originates from a human donor in good health. The gene calls are TRBV11-2 and TRBJ2-1; perhaps TRBD2 as D (6 bases). The sequencing sample was made of PBMCs. CDR3 residues: CASSSWDSSSYNEQFF. The CDR3 DNA is TGTGCCAGCAGCTCGTGGGACTCGAGCTCCTACAATGAGCAGTTCTTC.